One and the same sample provided the 8 T cell receptor beta chains below, sequenced in a study of blood T cell repertoires in COVID-19 (dated by TCRdb to between 2020 and 2021). Libraries were made using the immunoSEQ multiplex PCR assay. TCRdb provides this immuneACCESS table in a form limited to in-frame rearrangements. Some clones are lacking; in checked studies, under half of them reflect an unresolved V gene, and why the rest are absent is not known. Here the sample has tens of thousands of clones; 65% to 80% occur a single time. The ten largest clones add up to around 27% of the sample. Sequences were obtained from peripheral blood. The receptors originated from a man between 60 and 70 years old with active or convalescent COVID-19.

This clone appeared once. This chain joins TRBV11-2 and TRBJ2-7; D possibly corresponds to TRBD2 (6 bases). V lost 2 bases, J lost 6 bases, and 17 bases lay in between. The CDR3 sequence is 15 residues long. CDR1 is SGHAT and CDR2 is FQNNGV in the germline V gene. The CDR3 region is CASSLSPGREREQYF. CDR3 DNA sequence: TGTGCCAGCAGCTTAAGCCCGGGCCGGGAGCGCGAGCAGTACTTC.

V usage is TRBV23-1 and J usage is TRBJ2-3; perhaps TRBD1 as D (6 bases). TRBV23-1 counts as an open reading frame of uncertain function. CDR3 length equals 15 residues. V lost 6 bases, J lost 5 bases, and 18 bases lay in between. The CDR3 loop is CASRTGQLWGDTQYF. The CDR3, as DNA: TGCGCCAGCAGAACCGGACAGCTATGGGGAGATACGCAGTATTTT.

The chain employs TRBV7-2 and TRBJ2-3; D unresolved. CDR3 length equals 14 residues. The germline CDR1 and CDR2 sequences are SGHTA and FQGNSA. V dropped 4 bases and J dropped 3 bases, with 11 bases sitting between them. Here the CDR3 reads CASSSSAATDTQYF. DNA of the CDR3: TGTGCCAGCAGCTCTTCGGCGGCGACAGATACGCAGTATTTT.

The CDR3 here is CASSPGQNFYGYTF. As DNA, the CDR3 is TGTGCCAGCAGCCCGGGACAGAACTTTTATGGCTACACCTTC. J is TRBJ1-2 and V is TRBV9; TRBD1 matches 7 bases. The V segment lost 4 bases and the J segment 5 bases; nucleotides outside the gene matches: 8. From germline, CDR1 is SGDLS and CDR2 YYNGEE. The CDR3 covers 14 residues.

The chain uses TRBV6-5 and TRBJ2-1; 7 positions agree with TRBD2. The CDR3 extends over 13 amino acids. Germline CDR1 MNHEY, CDR2 SVGAGI. The V gene end was trimmed by 6 bases and the J gene end by 13 bases; junction bases not matched to a gene: 12. Here the CDR3 reads CASRTLDRDYQFF. CDR3 nucleotides: TGTGCCAGCAGGACCCTCGACCGGGACTACCAGTTCTTC.

This sequence joins TRBV19 and TRBJ1-5; tentatively, D is TRBD1 (5 bases). Germline V gene data show CDR1 as LNHDA and CDR2 as SQIVND (reference sequence). CDR3 length: 15 amino acids. V shed 5 bases and J shed 2 bases, with 13 bases lying between them. The CDR3 DNA follows: TGTGCCAGTAGTTTCCAGGGTTCTGGCAATCAGCCCCAGCATTTT. Protein sequence: CASSFQGSGNQPQHF.

The gene calls are TRBV7-9 and TRBJ1-4; TRBD1 is a possible D gene (5 bases). The CDR3 is 12 amino acids. Trimming pared 7 bases from V and 8 bases from J, leaving 11 bases between. The germline V gene encodes CDR1 SEHNR and CDR2 FQNEAQ (reference sequence). The chain's CDR3 is CASNRLGEKLFF. In DNA form, the CDR3 reads TGTGCCAGCAACAGGCTAGGGGAAAAACTGTTTTTT. The full variable domain, in which reference TRBV7-9 and TRBJ1-4 provide the parts outside the CDR3, is DTGVSQNPRHKITKRGQNVTFRCDPISEHNRLYWYRQTLGQGPEFLTYFQNEAQLEKSRLLSDRFSAERPKGSFSTLEIQRTEQGDSAMYLCASNRLGEKLFFGSGTQLSVL.

The V and J genes are TRBV7-8 and TRBJ2-2, with TRBD2 identical over 10 bases. V lost 1 base, J lost 5 bases, and 10 bases stayed unmatched. Germline V gene sequence: CDR1 SGHVS, CDR2 FQNEAQ. This CDR3 has 18 residues. CDR3 loop: CASSLVASGGRGTGELFF. The CDR3 region has the DNA TGTGCCAGCAGCTTAGTAGCTAGCGGGGGCCGAGGAACCGGGGAGCTGTTTTTT.